The 2 T cell receptor beta chains reported below all come from one sample, sequenced in a study of spatial heterogeneity in lung cancer. No cognate antigen is known for these TCRs. Described time point: sample taken at primary tumor resection. Study conclusions and caveats: Counts of expanded intratumoral alpha and beta TCRs tracked tumor mutation counts.

TCRdb itself ran the 5' RACE reads through MiXCR, one entry per CDR3 protein. The data show more than 550 distinct CDR3 sequences, with around 30% seen just once and around a fifth held by the top ten. Specimen: lung tumor tissue, collected at surgery. The receptors derive from a male donor with early-stage non-small cell lung cancer.

The V call is TRBV10-3, the J call TRBJ2-1, with 13 bases identical to TRBD2. Germline V gene sequence: CDR1 ENHRY, CDR2 SYGVKD. The CDR3 has 18 amino acids. J lost 5 bases, V lost 0 bases, and 7 bases had no gene match. CDR3 sequence reads: CAISESGGLAGANNEQFF. The CDR3, as DNA: TGTGCCATCAGTGAGTCTGGAGGACTAGCGGGAGCCAACAATGAGCAGTTCTTC.

This CDR3 is CASSQRDYEETQYF. The CDR3 DNA sequence: TGTGCCAGCAGCCAAAGGGACTATGAGGAGACCCAGTACTTC. This sequence joins TRBV3-1 and TRBJ2-5; 7 bases are shared with TRBD2. Germline V lookup: CDR1 LGHDT, CDR2 YNNKEL (reference sequence). CDR3 length: 14 amino acids. Trimming cost V 2 bases and J 5 bases; bases outside gene matches: 5.